The T cell receptor (beta chain) described here comes from a study of cytomegalovirus exposure and HLA in healthy donors (dated by TCRdb to 2016 to 2017). Notes on the research overall: An earlier analysis of roughly 630 of the donors reported 276 Gb of sequence data and 117 million unique TCR beta sequences from 150 million to 200 million T cells. Approximately 300 gigabases of sequencing data and approximately 80 million unique TCR sequences were included in an early release covering around 650 HLA-typed donors. In a later genetic analysis, genome-wide SNP genotypes for about three fifths of the roughly 670 donors were used, and that subset was treated as a discovery cohort. A separate validation cohort of about 110 different subjects was used in addition to the approximately 700-subject first cohort. The study aimed to test whether signatures of past pathogen exposure could be identified by cataloging public T cell receptors. All discovery cohort repertoires had been generated using a single sequencing platform. The study used immunosequencing to profile the T cell repertoires of 600 to 850 subjects and linked those repertoires to cytomegalovirus serostatus. HLA typing covered class I and class II loci at four-digit resolution. In the later analysis, no new phenotypic data were used to find candidate immune exposures; instead, reliance was placed on TCR beta sequences and their occurrence across donors. To decide whether each TCR beta V gene segment behaved as functional or pseudogenic, an earlier analysis of approximately 600 of the donors relied on high-throughput TCR beta sequencing. A few DR-DQ haplotypes were handled as single units for association and clustering because linkage in the cohort was strong. Among the roughly 400 genotyped donors, around 79% belonged to the genetic ancestry cluster associated with self-reported Caucasian donors. A later analysis re-analyzed previously published TCR beta repertoires from 666 donors and added high-resolution HLA genotyping to study TCR occurrence patterns. Among some 410 genotyped donors of the cohort, an average of roughly 230,000 unique TCR beta nucleotide sequences was sequenced per donor, of which about 20% were non-productive. The study combined high-throughput TCR immunosequencing, statistical association of individual TCRs with disease status, and machine learning to predict cytomegalovirus infection status. Typing coverage varied by locus: roughly 629-640 donors for A, B, C, DRB1 and DQB1; approximately 560 for DQA1; approximately 570 for DPA1; about 450 for DPB1. Donor age, sex, ethnicity and CMV serostatus were compiled alongside the repertoire data.

Receptors were amplified or captured by the immunoSEQ multiplex PCR assay. For the multiplex PCR, a mixture combining 60 forward primers for TCR Vbeta segments and 13 reverse primers for TCR Jbeta segments was used. The CDR3 region of rearranged TCR beta genes was amplified from genomic DNA with a multiplex PCR assay. Amplified TCR beta libraries were sequenced as 87-base-pair reads on the Illumina HiSeq System. In the authors' own workflow: In a later analysis, some 80 million unique TCR beta chains were counted across the 650 to 700 repertoires, and roughly 10 million of these chains were shared by at least two donors. Raw reads were error-corrected and collapsed into unique sequences with a nearest-neighbor algorithm that merged closely related sequences to remove PCR and sequencing errors. To assign V, D and J gene segments, CDR3 sequences were aligned to IMGT reference sequences. Each retained sequence needed at least a six-nucleotide match to both a V gene segment and a J gene segment. A rearrangement was called productive if the CDR3 had no stop codons and remained in frame with V and J, and every other rearrangement was called non-productive. Following IMGT convention, CDR3 was defined as the stretch from the second conserved V-encoded cysteine up to the conserved J-encoded phenylalanine. Sequences without an unambiguous match to a single V gene segment were excluded from the earlier analysis of several hundred of the donors. In an earlier analysis of approximately 590 of the donors, V segments were called functional above 56.7% productive rearrangements and were called segregating when the between-donor standard deviation exceeded 5%. A statistical classification framework was developed to diagnose cytomegalovirus status using the catalog of TCR beta chain sequences. In a later analysis, V and J genes were assigned by comparing TCR nucleotide sequences against IMGT/GENE-DB human TR gene sequences. In a later analysis, CDR3 sequences and most-parsimonious VDJ recombination scenarios were assigned using the TCRdist pipeline. In a later analysis, each TCR beta chain was defined by its CDR3 amino acid sequence together with its V-gene family, and reads without a unique V-gene family were excluded. In a later analysis, fewer than 650 highly shared, low-generation-probability nucleotide sequences were removed to address suspected cross-contamination and a sequencing artifact. A later analysis calculated a clonal expansion index for each public chain from normalized within-repertoire ranks of inferred template counts. In a later analysis, generation probabilities were computed using a VDJ recombination model fitted to out-of-frame rearrangements, and the results were checked against IGoR. In a later analysis, TCR-TCR, TCR-HLA and TCR-CMV co-occurrence was scored with hypergeometric tests, and a repertoire-size bias correction was applied to TCR pairs. A later analysis estimated false discovery rates by permuting HLA or CMV assignments 20 times. In a later analysis, co-occurring TCRs were grouped using DBSCAN, with TCRdist sequence similarity added in when clustering inside HLA-allele-positive subsets. Repertoires with fewer than 30,000 or more than 120,000 public chains, plus five repertoires with anomalous nucleotide sharing, were excluded from co-occurrence clustering. Here the immuneACCESS table is served through TCRdb, limited to in-frame sequences with V and J called. Missing clones are a known gap in these copies; in checked studies unresolved V genes cover under half, and the rest lacks a known reason. That table gives V, J and clone size, and the DNA gave D and trimming. Counted in this sample were 100,000 to 150,000 clones; over 70% of them appeared once. The top ten constitute more than 2.5% of the sample.

Points the paper makes about the study in general: Immune exposure information for the cohort was limited to CMV serostatus. In a later analysis, 16,951 TCR beta sequences were associated with specific HLA alleles at a false discovery rate of 0.05. According to the authors, the approach could potentially be generalized to other disease states and immunological phenotypes. A few of the identified cytomegalovirus-associated TCR beta chains were confirmed in vitro to be specific for cytomegalovirus antigens. A group of highly shared sequence variants was considered likely to be a technical artifact of the sequencing pipeline. In a later analysis, the rate of TCR association differed among HLA loci, with DRB1 alleles having the most associated TCRs and HLA-C alleles having the fewest. In both the original and validation cohorts, the classifier was reported to diagnose cytomegalovirus status with high specificity and sensitivity. Most TCR sequences were seen in very few donors, while some public TCRs were found in many individuals. Only TCR beta chains were sequenced in this cohort, and the absence of alpha or paired-chain data limited detectable features. In an earlier analysis of about 550 of the donors, most TCR beta V segments were observed in productive rearrangements about 87% or about 30% of the time, broadly matching IMGT annotations. Most CMV-associated TCR beta chains appeared to be HLA-restricted in a later analysis, and the HLA associations seemed to be driven largely by CMV exposure. Correlated functional status among segregating V segments might be attributable to linkage disequilibrium, but an unknown experimental factor could not be ruled out. In a later analysis, several top co-occurrence clusters were reported to appear linked to parvovirus B19, influenza, CMV and Epstein-Barr virus. Compared with the roughly 670-donor mean, donors in an Asian-associated ancestry cluster had fewer N-insertions in productive TCRs, according to a later genetic analysis. Strong co-occurrence of HLA alleles, especially DR and DQ, made assigning TCR associations to individual alleles difficult. Presence/absence analyses assumed roughly uniform sequencing depth across donors, an assumption that may not hold. In a later analysis, HLA-associated TCR beta chains were found to be more clonally expanded and to have lower generation probabilities than equally common non-associated chains. Some 15 rarely observed V segments, including chromosome 9 orphons, were excluded from the earlier analysis of almost 600 of the donors because counts were too low. A later genetic analysis associated a missense DCLRE1C variant with V-gene and J-gene trimming of TCR beta chains, and an independent cohort replicated the association. A further reported finding was that TCR beta sequences accurately predicted the HLA-A and HLA-B alleles for most subjects in the first cohort. A total of 164 TCR beta chains were listed by the study as associated with cytomegalovirus. Because HLA typing was missing for some donors at each locus, association tests included only the typed subset.

The cohort consisted of 666 healthy bone marrow donors. Cohort members were all nominally healthy when sampled, although unrecorded immune exposures were likely present. The donor tested CMV seronegative, placing the donor among the approximately 400 seronegative members of the cohort. A peripheral blood sample was provided by each donor, and peripheral blood mononuclear cells were used for TCR beta sequencing. Genomic DNA was extracted from the blood cell samples with the Qiagen DNeasy Blood Extraction Kit. For this clone: Its antigen target is currently unknown. Base qualities are not at hand, and no much larger clone is one base apart.

The sequence was collected from a woman aged 45-65 years in good health and CMV-seronegative. The material sequenced was PBMCs.

The CDR3 corresponds to CASSAGSEAFF. Read as DNA, the sequence is TGTGCCAGCAGCGCCGGGTCTGAAGCTTTCTTT. The chain couples TRBV9 to TRBJ1-1; the D gene assignment is ambiguous. From the cysteine through the phenylalanine, the CDR3 covers 11 amino acids. The retained sequence is limited to the CDR3, 33 bases, with the frame set at the first base. CDR1 and CDR2, per the germline V gene, are SGDLS and YYNGEE. Deletion took 3 bases off V and 6 bases off J, with a span of 6 bases between the germline ends.